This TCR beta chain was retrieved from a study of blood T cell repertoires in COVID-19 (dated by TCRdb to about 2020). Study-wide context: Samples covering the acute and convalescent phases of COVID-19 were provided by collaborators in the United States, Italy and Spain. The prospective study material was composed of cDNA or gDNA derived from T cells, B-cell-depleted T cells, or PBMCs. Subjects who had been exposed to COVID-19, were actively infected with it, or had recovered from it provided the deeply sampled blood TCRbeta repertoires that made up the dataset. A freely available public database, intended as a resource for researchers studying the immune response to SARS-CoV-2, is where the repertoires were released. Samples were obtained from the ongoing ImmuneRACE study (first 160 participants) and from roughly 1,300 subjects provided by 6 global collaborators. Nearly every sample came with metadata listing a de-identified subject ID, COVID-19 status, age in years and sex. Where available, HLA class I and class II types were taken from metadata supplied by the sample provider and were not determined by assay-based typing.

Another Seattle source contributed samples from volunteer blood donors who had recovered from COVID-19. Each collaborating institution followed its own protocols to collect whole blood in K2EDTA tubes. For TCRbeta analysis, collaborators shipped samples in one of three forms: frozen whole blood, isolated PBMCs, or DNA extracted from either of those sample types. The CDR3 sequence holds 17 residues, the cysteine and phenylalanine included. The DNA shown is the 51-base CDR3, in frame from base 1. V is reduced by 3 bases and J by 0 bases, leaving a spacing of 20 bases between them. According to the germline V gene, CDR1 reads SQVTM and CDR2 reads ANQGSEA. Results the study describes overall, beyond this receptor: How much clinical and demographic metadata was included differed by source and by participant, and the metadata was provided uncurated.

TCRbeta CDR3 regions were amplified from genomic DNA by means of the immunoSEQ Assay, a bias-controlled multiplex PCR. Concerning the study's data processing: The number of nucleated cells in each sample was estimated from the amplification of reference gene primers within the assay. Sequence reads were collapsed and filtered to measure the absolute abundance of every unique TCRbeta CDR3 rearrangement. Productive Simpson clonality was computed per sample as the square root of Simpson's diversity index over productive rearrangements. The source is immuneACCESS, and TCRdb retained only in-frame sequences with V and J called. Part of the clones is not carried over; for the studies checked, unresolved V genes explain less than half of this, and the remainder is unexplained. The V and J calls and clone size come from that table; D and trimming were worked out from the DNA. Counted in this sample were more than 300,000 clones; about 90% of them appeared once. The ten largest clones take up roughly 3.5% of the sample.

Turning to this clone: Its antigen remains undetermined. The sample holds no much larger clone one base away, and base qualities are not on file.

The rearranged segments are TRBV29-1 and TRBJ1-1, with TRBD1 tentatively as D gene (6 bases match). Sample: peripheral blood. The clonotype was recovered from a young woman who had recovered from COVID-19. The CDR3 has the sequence CSVDGGGGGFMNTEAFF. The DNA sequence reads TGCAGCGTTGATGGAGGGGGGGGCGGATTCATGAACACTGAAGCTTTCTTT.